What follows are 27 T cell receptor beta chains derived from one specimen sequenced in a study of T cell changes during pregnancy in multiple sclerosis. TCRdb's table, derived via immunoSEQ multiplex PCR, lists solely in-frame clones and lacks some. The sample has about 38,000 clones, approximately 91% seen once. Here the sequenced sample was CD4+ T cells from peripheral blood mononuclear cells, taken after pregnancy. Receptor source: a female donor in good health, enrolled as a control in a pregnancy study.

The gene calls are TRBV6-5 and TRBJ1-5; D not certain. Trimming pared 4 bases from V and 3 bases from J, leaving 7 bases between. Germline CDR1 and CDR2: MNHEY and SVGAGI. This CDR3 has 13 residues. The CDR3 spells CASSFQYNQPQHF. The CDR3 region has the DNA TGTGCCAGCAGTTTCCAGTACAATCAGCCCCAGCATTTT.

V usage is TRBV19 and J usage is TRBJ2-1, with TRBD1 identical over 8 bases. The germline V gene has CDR1 LNHDA and CDR2 SQIVND (reference sequence). The V segment lost 3 bases and the J segment 8 bases; nucleotides outside the gene matches: 12. This CDR3 has 16 amino acids. The CDR3 region is CASSIQSTGGKHEQFF. The CDR3 nucleotides are TGTGCCAGTAGTATCCAGAGCACAGGGGGTAAACATGAGCAGTTCTTC.

CDR3 nucleotides: TGTGCCACCCAGGGACTAGCGGGAGATGATGAGCAGTTCTTC. Its translation is CATQGLAGDDEQFF. The rearrangement joins TRBV10-3 to TRBJ2-1, with 14 positions matching TRBD2. Germline CDR1 and CDR2: ENHRY and SYGVKD. The J segment lost 8 bases and the V segment lost 10 bases, leaving 7 bases of the junction unmatched. The CDR3 runs to 14 residues.

This clone was recorded only once. The V and J genes are TRBV7-6 and TRBJ2-7, with TRBD2 identical over 8 bases. The CDR3 extends over 15 amino acids. V shed 5 bases, J shed 6 bases, and the junction held 12 bases outside the gene matches. Germline values: CDR1 SGHVS, CDR2 FNYEAQ. CDR3 residues: CASSPSSGWVGEQYF. CDR3 DNA: TGTGCCAGCAGCCCCTCTAGCGGGTGGGTCGGCGAGCAGTACTTC.

This clone showed up just once. The chain is built from TRBV6-5 and TRBJ1-2; D is uncertain. The CDR3 contains 14 residues. Trimming cost V 2 bases and J 4 bases, with 11 bases left between them. Germline V CDR1 and CDR2: MNHEY, SVGAGI. CDR3 sequence reads: CASSYGGLSYGYTF. Here the CDR3 DNA reads TGTGCCAGCAGTTACGGTGGACTCAGCTATGGCTACACCTTC.

The chain uses TRBV4-3 and TRBJ2-3; maybe TRBD2 (6 bases). Germline assignment: CDR1 LGHNA and CDR2 YSLEER. V lost 0 bases, J lost 0 bases, and 13 bases lay in between. This CDR3 has 17 residues. This chain's CDR3 is CASSQESSLASTDTQYF. The CDR3 DNA is TGCGCCAGCAGCCAAGAGAGTTCGCTAGCGAGCACAGATACGCAGTATTTT.

The rearrangement links TRBV5-1 to TRBJ1-2; D unclear. V was cut by 0 bases and J by 10 bases, with 16 bases left in between. Germline CDR1 reads SGHRS; CDR2 reads YFSETQ. The CDR3 length is 14 residues. CDR3 loop: CASSLAAAQRDYTF. In nucleotides, the CDR3 is TGCGCCAGCAGCTTGGCGGCAGCCCAGAGGGACTACACCTTC.

The chain has TRBV19 and TRBJ1-5; unclear D gene. The CDR3 totals 16 residues. V was shortened by 1 base and J by 4 bases, with 14 bases between the two germline ends. CDR1 and CDR2 from the germline V gene are LNHDA and SQIVND (reference sequence). CDR3 in DNA: TGTGCCAGTAGTATAGTCACGGGAGGCGGGAATCAGCCCCAGCATTTT. Translated: CASSIVTGGGNQPQHF.

The rearrangement uses TRBV11-3 and TRBJ2-3, with no clear D. V gave up 5 bases and J gave up 4 bases, with 7 bases separating them. This CDR3 contains 12 residues. The germline gives CDR1 SGHNT, CDR2 YENEEA. CDR3 loop: CASSPFADTQYF. CDR3 coding DNA: TGTGCCAGCAGCCCCTTCGCAGATACGCAGTATTTT.

The chain has TRBV5-1 and TRBJ2-1; D possibly corresponds to TRBD2 (5 bases). The ends were cut back, 4 bases at V and 0 bases at J, with 11 bases in the middle. The CDR3 loop spans 15 amino acids. From germline, CDR1 is SGHRS and CDR2 YFSETQ. CDR3 sequence: CASSPSTSSYNEQFF. The CDR3 DNA follows: TGCGCCAGCAGCCCGTCTACTAGCTCCTACAATGAGCAGTTCTTC.

This clone was found once. The chain carries TRBV11-2 and TRBJ2-7; the match to TRBD2 covers 10 bases. The CDR3 has 16 residues. Trimming at V came to 5 bases and at J to 2 bases, leaving 9 bases not matched to a gene. Germline V gene data show CDR1 as SGHAT and CDR2 as FQNNGV. The CDR3 nucleotides read TGTGCCAGCAGCCCGAGCATAACTAGCGGGACCTACGAGCAGTACTTC. This translates into CASSPSITSGTYEQYF.

The V gene is TRBV6-5, the J gene TRBJ1-3, with a possible D match to TRBD1 (6 bases). Germline CDR1 MNHEY, CDR2 SVGAGI. The CDR3 runs 15 residues. Trimming stripped 5 bases from V and 3 bases from J, with 14 bases between. CDR3 in DNA: TGTGCCAGCAGTGCCGCCGTGGGACATGGAAACACCATATATTTT. This translates into CASSAAVGHGNTIYF.

The genes are TRBV29-1 and TRBJ2-7; 7 bases match TRBD2. From germline, CDR1 is SQVTM and CDR2 ANQGSEA. This CDR3 is 13 amino acids long. The J segment lost 3 bases and the V segment lost 6 bases, leaving 8 bases of the junction unmatched. As DNA, the CDR3 is TGCAGCGTGGGGGTGGGGGGGATCTACGAGCAGTACTTC. Protein: CSVGVGGIYEQYF.

The chain uses TRBV30 and TRBJ1-1; tentative D call: TRBD1 (5 bases). V lost 2 bases and J lost 3, with 13 bases in between. Germline CDR1 and CDR2: GTSNPN and SVGIG (reference sequence). This CDR3 comprises 14 residues. The CDR3 sequence is CAWSRSLRDTEAFF. CDR3 coding DNA: TGTGCCTGGAGTCGGTCCCTCAGGGACACTGAAGCTTTCTTT.

The chain joins TRBV30 to TRBJ1-4; maybe TRBD1 (6 bases). This CDR3 comprises 12 residues. V lost 8 bases, J lost 8 bases, and 15 bases lay in between. The germline gives CDR1 GTSNPN, CDR2 SVGIG (reference sequence). The CDR3 reads CARGGREEKLFF. The CDR3 nucleotides are TGTGCCCGGGGGGGCCGAGAGGAAAAACTGTTTTTT.

The CDR3 sequence: CASSMSPGLVAETQYF. The CDR3 DNA sequence: TGTGCCAGTAGTATGTCCCCGGGACTAGTGGCAGAGACCCAGTACTTC. The chain uses TRBV19 and TRBJ2-5; 8 positions match TRBD2. CDR1 is LNHDA, CDR2 SQIVND, per germline (reference sequence). This CDR3 region has 16 residues. Trimming took 3 bases from V and 4 from J; bases not matched to a gene: 10.

The genes are TRBV5-4 and TRBJ2-5, with TRBD2 matching 10 bases. V trimming: 3 bases; J trimming: 3 bases; junction bases outside the gene matches: 5. There are 15 residues in the CDR3. Germline CDR1 is SGHNT and CDR2 is YYREEE (reference sequence). CDR3 DNA sequence: TGTGCCAGCAGCTCAAAGCGGGAGGGTAAAGAGACCCAGTACTTC. Translating it yields CASSSKREGKETQYF. Full variable domain (missing parts from reference TRBV5-4 and TRBJ2-5): ETGVTQSPTHLIKTRGQQVTLRCSSQSGHNTVSWYQQALGQGPQFIFQYYREEENGRGNFPPRFSGLQFPNYSSELNVNALELDDSALYLCASSSKREGKETQYFGPGTRLLVL.

This chain joins TRBV4-3 and TRBJ2-1, with 11 bases identical to TRBD2. The ends lost 1 base at V and 8 bases at J; junction bases unmatched: 4. The CDR3 has 15 residues. Germline values: CDR1 LGHNA, CDR2 YSLEER. CDR3 protein: CASSQGLAGGDEQFF. CDR3 DNA: TGCGCCAGCAGCCAAGGGCTAGCGGGGGGAGATGAGCAGTTCTTC.

The rearrangement links TRBV2 to TRBJ2-1; possible D gene TRBD2, 6 bases. Germline V lookup: CDR1 SNHLY, CDR2 FYNNEI. V dropped 5 bases and J dropped 0 bases, with 11 bases sitting between them. This CDR3 has 15 amino acids. The CDR3: CASSSRGSSYNEQFF. The CDR3 DNA follows: TGTGCCAGCAGTTCCCGGGGGAGCTCCTACAATGAGCAGTTCTTC.

This chain connects TRBV7-2 to TRBJ1-1; 10 nucleotides align to TRBD1. V lost 5 bases, J lost 8 bases, and 11 bases stayed unmatched. Per the germline V gene, CDR1 is SGHTA and CDR2 is FQGNSA. This CDR3 has 15 residues. The CDR3 is CASSADRQGAGEAFF. CDR3 bases: TGTGCCAGCAGCGCAGACCGACAGGGGGCGGGAGAAGCTTTCTTT.

V and J are TRBV6-5 and TRBJ1-4; D is possibly TRBD1 (5 bases). CDR1 and CDR2 (germline): MNHEY, SVGAGI. The CDR3 consists of 15 residues. V lost 3 bases and J 4 bases, leaving 12 bases between the germline ends. CDR3 loop: CASSYWGGNNEKLFF. In DNA form, the CDR3 reads TGTGCCAGCAGTTATTGGGGGGGGAATAATGAAAAACTGTTTTTT.

The chain links TRBV19 to TRBJ2-1; 11 bases are shared with TRBD2. Germline CDR1 and CDR2: LNHDA and SQIVND (reference sequence). This CDR3 spans 16 amino acids. J was trimmed by 2 bases and V by 5 bases; bases with no gene match: 5. The CDR3 region is CASSPLAGGAYNEQFF. The CDR3 nucleotides are TGTGCCAGTAGTCCCTTAGCGGGAGGGGCCTACAATGAGCAGTTCTTC.

The CDR3 nucleotides read TGTGCCAGCAGCTTAAGAGGGGGTATAAACTATGGCTACACCTTC. Amino acid sequence: CASSLRGGINYGYTF. The chain uses TRBV11-3 and TRBJ1-2, with a tentative D call TRBD1 (6 bases). The germline gives CDR1 SGHNT, CDR2 YENEEA. Deletions cut 2 bases from V and 2 bases from J, with 12 bases between. CDR3 length: 15 residues.

The chain uses TRBV10-3 and TRBJ1-2, with 8 bases matching TRBD1. The germline V gene has CDR1 ENHRY and CDR2 SYGVKD. CDR3 length: 13 residues. V dropped 7 bases and J dropped 6; count of bases not matched to a gene: 7. The CDR3 loop is CAITTDRVNGYTF. In DNA form, the CDR3 reads TGTGCCATCACTACGGACAGGGTAAATGGCTACACCTTC.

V is TRBV29-1 and J is TRBJ1-2, with D maybe TRBD1 (5 bases). CDR3 size: 13 residues. V was clipped by 3 bases and J by 4 bases, with 12 bases between them. The germline CDR1 and CDR2 sequences are SQVTM and ANQGSEA. CDR3 in amino acids: CSVDGGKGYGYTF. The DNA for the CDR3 is TGCAGCGTTGATGGGGGGAAGGGCTATGGCTACACCTTC.

The V and J genes are TRBV6-5 and TRBJ1-4; perhaps TRBD1 as D (6 bases). The CDR3 sequence is 15 residues long. Trimming left V 4 bases short and J 5 bases short, with 14 bases between. In germline, CDR1 is MNHEY, CDR2 SVGAGI. The CDR3 sequence: CASSSETGFNEKLFF. The CDR3 bases are TGTGCCAGCAGTTCGGAGACAGGATTCAATGAAAAACTGTTTTTT.

The chain uses TRBV18 and TRBJ1-1, with 10 bases that match TRBD1. CDR1 and CDR2 (germline): KGHSH, LQKENI. This CDR3 has 15 amino acids. The V segment lost 6 bases and the J segment 1 base; nucleotides outside the gene matches: 5. CDR3 in amino acids: CASSLTGGQNTEAFF. The CDR3 nucleotides are TGTGCCAGCTCGCTGACAGGGGGCCAGAACACTGAAGCTTTCTTT.